A selection of T cell receptor beta chains follows, all from one sample in a study of response to subunit inactivated influenza vaccine. MiXCR, run by TCRdb on the RT-PCR reads, gives a single entry per CDR3 protein. Among over 450,000 distinct CDR3 sequences listed, over 10% were seen once. The sequencing used PBMCs from blood, collected about 6 weeks after vaccination. These receptors were obtained from a man aged 45-60 years who received an inactivated influenza vaccine. CDR3s include the opening cysteine and the closing phenylalanine or tryptophan. Fields, in order: CDR3 length, clone size, J gene, V gene, CDR3 protein. Size is stated for part of the rows, as once, few or many counts, or as a class when the clone is expanded.

13,-,TRBJ2-1,TRBV14,CATGRGGYNEQFF
18,-,TRBJ2-1,TRBV7-8,CASSSGDGGETRYNEQFF
16,few,TRBJ2-3,TRBV20-1,CRGNLQKVLNTDTQYF
16,-,TRBJ2-5,TRBV6-5,CASSYAPGTGQETQYF
14,few,TRBJ2-1,TRBV4-1,CASSQPRLAAEQFF
17,few,TRBJ2-3,TRBV20-1,CSARALAGPPSTDTQYF
15,many,TRBJ2-5,TRBV6-1,CASRSSGGALETQYF
15,few,TRBJ1-6,TRBV5-1,CASSLGTGSDSPLHF
14,few,TRBJ2-1,TRBV11-2,CASSLDLGSLIQFF
13,few,TRBJ2-1,TRBV20-1,CSARDTSYNEQFF
15,-,TRBJ2-6,TRBV10-3,CAISEGVSGANVLTF
13,few,TRBJ2-5,TRBV12-3/TRBV12-4,CASSPDQKETQYF
13,many,TRBJ1-5,TRBV7-2,CASAQGAGQPQHF
15,-,TRBJ2-1,TRBV12-3/TRBV12-4,CALGGGDGAYNEQFF
12,-,TRBJ1-1,TRBV20-1,CSALRWGTEAFF
18,-,TRBJ2-7,TRBV27,CASSLLGGGLAGPYEQYF
15,few,TRBJ2-7,TRBV3-1,CASSQDLVGIYEQYF
14,-,TRBJ2-1,TRBV5-1,CASSLGEISGGQFF
15,many,TRBJ2-1,TRBV4-2,CASSQLAGGNNEQFF
16,few,TRBJ2-3,TRBV5-1,CASSASGGGPLNTQYF
13,-,TRBJ2-1,TRBV7-2,CASSLVYGDEQFF
15,few,TRBJ2-1,TRBV5-1,CASSPSPAVFDEQFF
14,-,TRBJ1-1,TRBV6-1,CASTHRALNTEAFF
14,many,TRBJ2-5,TRBV20-1,CSALAGGGGETQYF
16,-,TRBJ2-7,TRBV7-9,CASSSVDGLAGVEQYF
18,few,TRBJ2-1,TRBV6-1,CASSLYYNLAESYNEQFF
12,few,TRBJ2-3,TRBV14,CASSQDTRTQYF
18,-,TRBJ2-1,TRBV5-1,CASKGTSGRKSSYNEQFF
13,many,TRBJ2-1,TRBV10-3,CAIRGTDYNEQFF
15,-,TRBJ2-2,TRBV12-3/TRBV12-4,CASRQGQGDTGELFF
15,few,TRBJ2-1,TRBV28,CASSVSGRGLNEQFF
14,few,TRBJ1-1,TRBV25-1,CASSDPYTGLEAFF
14,many,TRBJ2-3,TRBV5-1,CASTTGGGRDTQYF
15,few,TRBJ2-7,TRBV9,CASSVTGTGGYEQYF
14,-,TRBJ1-2,TRBV4-1,CASSQNTLNYGYTF
13,many,TRBJ1-1,TRBV5-1,CASSQPGNTEAFF
12,-,TRBJ2-7,TRBV12-3/TRBV12-4,CASRTGLVEQYF
14,few,TRBJ2-7,TRBV14,CASSPSPGSYEQYF
12,-,TRBJ2-7,TRBV6-2/TRBV6-3,CASSHDRDKQYF
16,-,TRBJ2-3,TRBV5-1,CASSLASGVDTDTQYF
14,-,TRBJ1-6,TRBV5-1,CASREGGVNSPLHF
17,-,TRBJ2-3,TRBV6-5,CASSYGFAGGSTDTQYF
17,once,TRBJ2-1,TRBV28,CASSLGGGGLSYNEQFF
13,many,TRBJ2-2,TRBV12-3/TRBV12-4,CASSPVNTGELFF
14,many,TRBJ2-7,TRBV20-1,CSASKLAGTYEQYF
16,-,TRBJ1-2,TRBV4-3,CASSQDRYRDPYGYTF